This TCR beta chain stems from a study of blood T cell repertoires in COVID-19. This clone showed up just once. Deletions cut 1 base from V and 5 bases from J, with 12 bases between. This CDR3 is built from 14 residues. Germline V CDR1 and CDR2: SGHTA, FQGNSA. Under the authors' procedure: Reference gene primer amplification in the assay estimated nucleated cell counts. Libraries were prepared by immunoSEQ multiplex PCR; TCRdb keeps only in-frame clonotypes and omits some of them. The V and J calls and the clone size are those of that table, but D and trimming were determined from the DNA. The sample has over 100,000 clones; 91% are singletons.

This sequence originates from a man between 18 and 35 years old with acute or convalescent COVID-19. Sequenced material: peripheral blood. The genes are TRBV7-2 and TRBJ2-7; no firm D call. The CDR3 DNA reads TGTGCCAGCAGCTTAGAAGAGGAGCCCCACGAGCAGTACTTC. It yields the protein CASSLEEEPHEQYF.